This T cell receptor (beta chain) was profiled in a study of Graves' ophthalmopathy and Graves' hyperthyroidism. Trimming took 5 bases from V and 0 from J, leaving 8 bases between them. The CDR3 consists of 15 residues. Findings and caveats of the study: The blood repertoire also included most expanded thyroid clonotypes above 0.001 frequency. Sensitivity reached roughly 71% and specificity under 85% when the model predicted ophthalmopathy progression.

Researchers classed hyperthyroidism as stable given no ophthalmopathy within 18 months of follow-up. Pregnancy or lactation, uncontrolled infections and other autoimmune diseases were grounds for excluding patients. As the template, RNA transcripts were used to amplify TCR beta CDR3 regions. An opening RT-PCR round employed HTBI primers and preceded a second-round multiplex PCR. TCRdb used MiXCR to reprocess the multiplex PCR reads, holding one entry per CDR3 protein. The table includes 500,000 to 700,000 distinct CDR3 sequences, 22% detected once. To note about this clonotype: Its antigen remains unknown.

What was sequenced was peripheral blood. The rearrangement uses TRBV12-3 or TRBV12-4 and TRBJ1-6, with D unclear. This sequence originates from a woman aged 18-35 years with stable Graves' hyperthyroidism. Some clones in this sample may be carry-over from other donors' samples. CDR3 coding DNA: TGTGCCAGCAGTCCCCGCGGCTCCTATAATTCACCCCTCCACTTT. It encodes CASSPRGSYNSPLHF.